This TCR beta chain emerged from a study of blood T cell repertoires in COVID-19. In the study overall: COVID-19 samples from acute and convalescent phases originated in the United States, Italy and Spain. T cells, B-cell-depleted T cells, or PBMCs provided the cDNA or gDNA that served as material.

Study processing details: Reference gene primer amplification gave estimated nucleated cell counts. Some clones are missing from TCRdb's copy, which holds only in-frame ones; the method was immunoSEQ multiplex PCR. Clone size and V and J calls were adopted from that table, with D and trimming inferred from the DNA. The sample contains more than 25,000 clones, under 90% of which appear only once. The CDR3 contains 12 residues. V shed 3 bases and J 4 bases; nucleotides not matched to a gene: 0. The germline CDR1 and CDR2 sequences are SGHRS and YFSETQ. V and J are TRBV5-1 and TRBJ2-5; 7 bases map to TRBD1. The sequence was obtained from a woman aged 80 or older with acute or convalescent COVID-19. Sequencing used peripheral blood. The CDR3 DNA reads as TGCGCCAGCAGCTCAGGGGGAGAGACCCAGTACTTC. It translates to CASSSGGETQYF.